This T cell receptor (beta chain) was documented in a study of patients and donors after allogeneic stem cell transplantation. This clonotype was counted at least ten times. The ends were cut back, 6 bases at V and 0 bases at J, with 3 bases in the middle. Germline loops: CDR1 MNHNY, CDR2 SVGAGI (reference sequence). CDR3 length: 12 amino acids. TCRdb processed the RT-PCR reads anew with MiXCR; each CDR3 protein has one entry. The table records some 230,000 distinct CDR3 sequences, approximately 14% of them present only once. Input material: blood, either unsorted or a sorted T cell fraction (not recorded which). V gene TRBV6-6 combines with J gene TRBJ2-1; D gene unclear. The receptor's source is a human donor who was either an allogeneic HSCT recipient or a stem cell or donor lymphocyte infusion donor (not recorded which). It is not recorded whose cells these are; they may come from a transplant donor. The CDR3 sequence is CASRSSYNEQFF. DNA for the CDR3: TGTGCCAGCAGGAGCTCCTACAATGAGCAGTTCTTC.